The present T cell receptor (beta chain) was sequenced within a study of T cells in localized non-small cell lung cancer. Broader study findings: Of the top 100 tumor clones, median around 60 were in adjacent lung, approximately 30 among its top 100.

Sequencing used immunoSEQ multiplex PCR; TCRdb keeps in-frame clones, though not all of them. The top ten clones hold 13% to 15% of a sample with about 25,000 clones, 92% of them seen once. Concerning this clone: Its antigen is currently unknown.

The germline gives CDR1 LNHDA, CDR2 SQIVND (reference sequence). After removal of 11 bases from V and 5 bases from J, the junction contained 20 bases not matched to a gene. This CDR3 is 17 amino acids long. This receptor was identified in a man aged 35 to 69 with stage III squamous cell lung carcinoma. The sequenced sample was peripheral blood, obtained before any cancer treatment. The J gene is TRBJ2-2, the V gene TRBV19, with TRBD1 identical over 7 bases. Here the CDR3 DNA reads TGTGCCCAAGTAGCCGGCCCCGGATACAGGGGTACCGGGGAGCTGTTTTTT. It is translated as CAQVAGPGYRGTGELFF.